This T cell receptor beta chain was sequenced for a study of shared clonotypes between healthy human individuals. General study results and limits: Larger estimated richness was generally recorded for naive subsets relative to memory subsets.

Replicate PCRs run on sorted subsets employed 200 ng DNA, approximately 30,000 T cell genomes. Original handling: As immunoSEQ supplied junction-only sequences (without quality scores), filtering differed. Here immunoSEQ multiplex PCR was the method, and the copy in TCRdb shows in-frame clones only, minus some. For V, J and clone size, that table is used; D and trimming come from the DNA. The sample contains some 980,000 clones, approximately 76% of which appear only once. The CDR3 is made up of 15 amino acids. The germline V gene encodes CDR1 SQVTM and CDR2 ANQGSEA. V lost 6 bases, J lost 5 bases, and 20 bases lay in between. In regard to this clone: The target antigen is unknown.

The source of this sequence is a man between 18 and 35 years old in good health. The material sequenced was memory CD4+ T cells sorted from blood. Subset here: CD45RA-negative fraction. The V gene is TRBV29-1, the J gene TRBJ2-1; D assignment may be TRBD1 or TRBD2 (5 bases each). CDR3 amino acids: CSVGAQDHSNNEQFF. CDR3 nucleotide sequence: TGCAGCGTCGGGGCCCAGGATCATTCAAACAATGAGCAGTTCTTC.